The entry below gives a single T cell receptor beta chain sequence along with its context. Its target is unknown. The CDR3 is made up of 18 amino acids. The germline gives CDR1 SGHAT, CDR2 FQNNGV. Reprocessing the 5' RACE reads, TCRdb reports a single entry for every CDR3 protein and omits DNA. The table lists 200,000 to 300,000 distinct CDR3 sequences. This specimen comes from a study of T cells expressing NK-cell markers. Study-level results: The same clonotypes also predominated in the CD3+CD56-NKG2C+ fraction of several donors.

The gene calls are TRBV11-2 and TRBJ2-5; TCRdb indicates TRBD2, and absent DNA this call remains unverified. The sequencing input was blood T cells: a sorted CD56 or NKG2C T cell subset, CD4+ or CD8+ T cells, or bulk PBMC T cells (not recorded which). This sequence originates from a woman between 18 and 69 years old in good health. This CDR3 is CASSSGGLAGGLRETQYF.